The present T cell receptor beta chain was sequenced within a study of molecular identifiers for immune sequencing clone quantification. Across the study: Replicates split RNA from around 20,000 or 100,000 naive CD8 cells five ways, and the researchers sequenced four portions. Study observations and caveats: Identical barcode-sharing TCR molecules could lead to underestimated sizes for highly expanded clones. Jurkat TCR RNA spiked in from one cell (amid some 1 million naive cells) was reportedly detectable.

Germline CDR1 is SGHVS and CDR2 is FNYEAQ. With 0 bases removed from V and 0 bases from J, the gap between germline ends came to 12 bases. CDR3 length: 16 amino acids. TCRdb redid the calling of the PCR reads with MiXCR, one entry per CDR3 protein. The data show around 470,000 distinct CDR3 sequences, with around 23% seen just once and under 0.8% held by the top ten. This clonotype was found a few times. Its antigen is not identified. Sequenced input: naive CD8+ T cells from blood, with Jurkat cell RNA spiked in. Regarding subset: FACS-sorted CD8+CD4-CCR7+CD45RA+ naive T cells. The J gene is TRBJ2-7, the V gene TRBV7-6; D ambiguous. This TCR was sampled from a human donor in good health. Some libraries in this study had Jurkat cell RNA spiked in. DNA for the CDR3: TGTGCCAGCAGCTTAGCGCCGGCGGAAAGCTCCTACGAGCAGTACTTC. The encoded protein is CASSLAPAESSYEQYF.